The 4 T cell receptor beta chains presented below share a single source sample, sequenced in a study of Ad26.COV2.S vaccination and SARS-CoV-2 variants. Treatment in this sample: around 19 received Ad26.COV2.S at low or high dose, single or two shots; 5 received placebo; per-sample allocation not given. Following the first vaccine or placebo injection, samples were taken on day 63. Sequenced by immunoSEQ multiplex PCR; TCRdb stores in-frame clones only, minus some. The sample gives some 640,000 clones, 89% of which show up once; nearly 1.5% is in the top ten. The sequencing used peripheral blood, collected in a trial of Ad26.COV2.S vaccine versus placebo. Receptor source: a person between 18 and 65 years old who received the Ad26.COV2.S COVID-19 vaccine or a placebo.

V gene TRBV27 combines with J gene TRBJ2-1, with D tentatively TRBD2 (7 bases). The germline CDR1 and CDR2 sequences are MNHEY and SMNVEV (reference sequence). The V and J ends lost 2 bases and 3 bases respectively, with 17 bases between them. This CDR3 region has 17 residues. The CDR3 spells CASSLGGGTTHYNEQFF. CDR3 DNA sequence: TGTGCCAGCAGTTTAGGGGGCGGGACTACCCACTACAATGAGCAGTTCTTC.

The CDR3 bases are TGCGCCAGCAGCTTCTTGAGGGGGGGCGCGGAGACCCAGTACTTC. Translated, it gives CASSFLRGGAETQYF. V is TRBV5-1 and J is TRBJ2-5; tentative D call: TRBD2 (7 bases). The CDR3 spans 15 residues. V dropped 2 bases and J dropped 5 bases, with 16 bases sitting between them. The V gene's germline CDR1 is SGHRS and CDR2 YFSETQ.

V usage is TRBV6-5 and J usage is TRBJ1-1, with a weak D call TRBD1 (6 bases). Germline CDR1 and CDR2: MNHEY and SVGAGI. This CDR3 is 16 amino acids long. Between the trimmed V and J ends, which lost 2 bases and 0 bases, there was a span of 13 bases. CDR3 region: CASSYGQGLVNTEAFF. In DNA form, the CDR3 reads TGTGCCAGCAGTTACGGCCAGGGGTTGGTGAACACTGAAGCTTTCTTT.

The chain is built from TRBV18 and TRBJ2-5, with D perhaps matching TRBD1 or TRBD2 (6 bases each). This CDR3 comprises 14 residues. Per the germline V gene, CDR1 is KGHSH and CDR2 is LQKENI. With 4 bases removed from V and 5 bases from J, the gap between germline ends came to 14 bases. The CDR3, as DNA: TGTGCCAGCTCACTGCCGGGGGCTGACGAGACCCAGTACTTC. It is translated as CASSLPGADETQYF.